This entry concerns a single T cell receptor beta chain. Its antigen remains unidentified. This record belongs to a study of cytomegalovirus exposure and HLA in healthy donors. Clones were sequenced by immunoSEQ multiplex PCR, and TCRdb holds only the in-frame ones, with some missing. There are 67,000 or so clones in the sample; 85% to 95% occur only once, and around 1.5% lies in the top ten. The study, taken as a whole, reports: The tendency of first-cohort TCR clusters to co-occur in the 95 to 150 validation repertoires was the finding of a later analysis.

This sequence originates from a man aged 18 to 30 in good health and CMV-seropositive. Sequencing input: PBMCs.

The chain's CDR3 is CARPKRGGLGYEQYF. DNA for the CDR3: TGTGCCAGGCCGAAACGCGGGGGGCTGGGGTACGAGCAGTACTTC. The rearrangement links TRBV7-4 to TRBJ2-7; 8 bases align to TRBD2. The V and J ends lost 9 bases and 4 bases, in that order; junction bases with no gene match: 14. From germline, CDR1 is SGHVT and CDR2 SQSDAQ. The CDR3 has 15 residues.